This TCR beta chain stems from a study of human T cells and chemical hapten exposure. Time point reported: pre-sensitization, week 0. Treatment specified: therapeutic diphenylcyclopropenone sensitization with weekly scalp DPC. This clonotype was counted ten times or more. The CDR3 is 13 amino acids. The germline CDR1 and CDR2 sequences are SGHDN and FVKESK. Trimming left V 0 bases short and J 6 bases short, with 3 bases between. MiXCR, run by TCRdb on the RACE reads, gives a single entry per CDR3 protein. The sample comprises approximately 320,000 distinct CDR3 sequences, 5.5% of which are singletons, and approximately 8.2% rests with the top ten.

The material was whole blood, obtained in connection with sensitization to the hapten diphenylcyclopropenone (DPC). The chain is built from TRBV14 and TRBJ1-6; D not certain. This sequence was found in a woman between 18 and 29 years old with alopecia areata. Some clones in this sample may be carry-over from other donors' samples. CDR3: CASSQDLNSPLHF. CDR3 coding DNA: TGTGCCAGCAGCCAAGATCTTAATTCACCCCTCCACTTT.